What follows describes a single T cell receptor beta chain. CDR3 length equals 12 residues. Trimming shortened V by 6 bases and J by 13 bases, and 19 bases separated the two germline ends. The data belong to a study of blood T cell repertoires in COVID-19. Generated by immunoSEQ multiplex PCR, the TCRdb table keeps only in-frame clones and is missing some. The table has about 140,000 clones, 70% to 85% seen once. V usage is TRBV12-3 or TRBV12-4 and J usage is TRBJ2-7; D is perhaps TRBD2 (5 bases). What was sequenced was peripheral blood. The receptor comes from a man aged 55 to 70 with acute or convalescent COVID-19. Here the CDR3 DNA reads TGTGCCAGCAGCGATCCGGGGTTTCGGCTCTACTTC. It translates to CASSDPGFRLYF.